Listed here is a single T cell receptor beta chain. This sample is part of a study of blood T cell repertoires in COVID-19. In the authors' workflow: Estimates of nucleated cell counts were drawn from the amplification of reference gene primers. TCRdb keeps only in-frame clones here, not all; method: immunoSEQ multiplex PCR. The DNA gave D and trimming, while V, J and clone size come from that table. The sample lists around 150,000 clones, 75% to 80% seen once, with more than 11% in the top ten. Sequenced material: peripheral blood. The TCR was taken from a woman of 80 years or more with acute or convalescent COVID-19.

CDR3 protein: CASSPGQAAGNTIYF. CDR3 sequence (DNA): TGCGCCAGCAGCCCCGGACAGGCGGCCGGAAACACCATATATTTT. The chain uses TRBV5-1 and TRBJ1-3; 7 bases agree with TRBD1. V lost 4 bases to trimming and J lost 4 bases; unmatched junction nucleotides: 8. CDR3 size: 15 residues. The germline V gene has CDR1 SGHRS and CDR2 YFSETQ.